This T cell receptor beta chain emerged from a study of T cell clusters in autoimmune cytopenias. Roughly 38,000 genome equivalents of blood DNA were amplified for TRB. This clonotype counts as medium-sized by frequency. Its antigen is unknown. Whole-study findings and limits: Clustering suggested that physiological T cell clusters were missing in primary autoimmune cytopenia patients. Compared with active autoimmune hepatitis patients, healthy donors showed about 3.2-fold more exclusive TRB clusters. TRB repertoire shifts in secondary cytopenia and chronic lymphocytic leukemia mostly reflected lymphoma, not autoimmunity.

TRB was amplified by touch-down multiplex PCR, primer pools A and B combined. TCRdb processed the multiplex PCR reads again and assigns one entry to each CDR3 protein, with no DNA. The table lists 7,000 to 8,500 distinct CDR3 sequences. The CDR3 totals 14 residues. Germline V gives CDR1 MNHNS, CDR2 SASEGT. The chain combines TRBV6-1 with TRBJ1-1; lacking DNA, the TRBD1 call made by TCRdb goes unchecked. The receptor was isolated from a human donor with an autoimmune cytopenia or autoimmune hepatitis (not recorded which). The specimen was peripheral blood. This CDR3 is CASRATWGNTEAFF.